These 14 T cell receptor beta chains were sequenced from one sample in a study of persistence of HIV-infected CD4 T cells. For these receptors, no antigen is known. The libraries were made with immunoSEQ version 4 in survey mode. TCRdb's table, derived via immunoSEQ multiplex PCR, lists solely in-frame clones and lacks some. The table records approximately 46,000 clones, approximately 90% of them present only once. Anti-CD3/anti-CD28 beads served as a nonspecific positive control stimulus. Sorting selected CD4+ T cells upregulating both CD40 ligand and CD69. The source material was CD4+ T cells sorted from PBMCs after 18-hour stimulation, sampled from a patient who received antiretroviral therapy. These TCRs come from an adult woman with HIV who was CMV-seropositive.

The chain employs TRBV27 and TRBJ2-7, with D possibly TRBD1 on 7 matching bases. CDR3 size: 13 residues. The V gene lost 5 bases and the J gene lost 3 bases, with 11 bases spanning the gap. Germline-derived CDR1 and CDR2 are MNHEY and SMNVEV (reference sequence). CDR3 nucleotides: TGTGCCAGCAGTCTCCAGGGGGGCTACGAGCAGTACTTC. Its protein product is CASSLQGGYEQYF.

This chain links TRBV7-9 with TRBJ1-1, with 8 nucleotides matching TRBD1. CDR1 SEHNR and CDR2 FQNEAQ come from the germline V gene (reference sequence). Trimming removed 5 bases from V and 7 bases from J; junction bases left unmatched: 9. The length of the CDR3 is 14 residues. The CDR3 DNA reads TGTGCCAGCAGCCCCGCAGGGGGCGCGTTTGAAGCTTTCTTT. Translated, it gives CASSPAGGAFEAFF.

The genes are TRBV11-3 and TRBJ2-7; D gene uncertain. The CDR3 sequence is 16 residues long. Germline V CDR1 and CDR2: SGHNT, YENEEA. V was cut by 6 bases and J by 1 base, with 19 bases left in between. The chain's CDR3 is CASSPPGLGKSYEQYF. As DNA, the CDR3 is TGTGCCAGCAGTCCCCCCGGCCTAGGTAAATCCTACGAGCAGTACTTC.

This chain links TRBV28 with TRBJ2-1, with D maybe TRBD2 (6 bases). The CDR3 is 15 residues long. Per the germline V gene, CDR1 is MDHEN and CDR2 is SYDVKM. The V end lost 3 bases, the J end lost 4 bases, and 13 bases lay between the germline ends. The DNA for the CDR3 is TGTGCCAGCAGTTTTGGGCTAGCGAGATACAATGAGCAGTTCTTC. Translated, it gives CASSFGLARYNEQFF. Looking up the rest from reference TRBV28 and TRBJ2-1 gives the full variable domain: DVKVTQSSRYLVKRTGEKVFLECVQDMDHENMFWYRQDPGLGLRLIYFSYDVKMKEKGDIPEGYSVSREKKERFSLILESASTNQTSMYLCASSFGLARYNEQFFGPGTRLTVL.

This clone was counted a few times. This rearrangement joins TRBV7-6 to TRBJ2-2, with D possibly TRBD1 on 5 matching bases. CDR3 length: 15 residues. V was trimmed by 1 base and J by 4 bases, leaving 10 bases between them. Per germline, CDR1 SGHVS and CDR2 FNYEAQ. This CDR3 is CASSLETALTGELFF. Written as DNA, the CDR3 is TGTGCCAGCAGCTTAGAGACAGCCCTCACCGGGGAGCTGTTTTTT. Combining the CDR3 with reference TRBV7-6 and TRBJ2-2 gives the whole variable domain GAGVSQSPRYKVTKRGQDVALRCDPISGHVSLYWYRQALGQGPEFLTYFNYEAQQDKSGLPNDRFSAERPEGSISTLTIQRTEQRDSAMYRCASSLETALTGELFFGEGSRLTVL.

The chain couples TRBV28 to TRBJ2-5, with D possibly matching TRBD1 (6 bases). V gave up 0 bases and J gave up 3 bases, with 8 bases separating them. The CDR3 runs to 14 residues. Germline V CDR1 and CDR2: MDHEN, SYDVKM. CDR3 amino acids: CASSLWDSKETQYF. CDR3 nucleotide sequence: TGTGCCAGCAGTTTATGGGACAGTAAAGAGACCCAGTACTTC. Full variable domain (rest looked up from reference TRBV28 and TRBJ2-5): DVKVTQSSRYLVKRTGEKVFLECVQDMDHENMFWYRQDPGLGLRLIYFSYDVKMKEKGDIPEGYSVSREKKERFSLILESASTNQTSMYLCASSLWDSKETQYFGPGTRLLVL.

The rearrangement uses TRBV6-1 and TRBJ1-4; D might be TRBD1 (5 bases). The germline V gene encodes CDR1 MNHNS and CDR2 SASEGT. Trimming shortened V by 3 bases and J by 11 bases, and 16 bases separated the two germline ends. The CDR3 spans 14 residues. CDR3: CASSDRRGNGKLFF. CDR3 bases: TGTGCCAGCAGTGACCGCCGGGGGAATGGGAAACTGTTTTTT.

The V call is TRBV27, the J call TRBJ1-6; D ambiguous. There are 15 residues in the CDR3. In germline, CDR1 is MNHEY, CDR2 SMNVEV (reference sequence). Trimming took off 8 bases at V and 7 bases at J, with 18 bases between the two ends. CDR3 loop: CASSREFSGNSPLHF. The CDR3, as DNA: TGTGCCAGCTCTCGGGAGTTCTCGGGAAATTCACCCCTCCACTTT.

The chain employs TRBV19 and TRBJ2-4; 8 positions match TRBD1. Trimming cost V 4 bases and J 6 bases; bases outside gene matches: 11. This CDR3 region has 16 residues. Germline V gene sequence: CDR1 LNHDA, CDR2 SQIVND (reference sequence). The CDR3, as DNA: TGTGCCAGTAGTACTTTGACAGGGGCTGGGGGAAACATTCAGTACTTC. Translated, it gives CASSTLTGAGGNIQYF.

The V call is TRBV19, the J call TRBJ1-2; 7 bases align to TRBD1. CDR3 length: 14 residues. Germline CDR1 reads LNHDA; CDR2 reads SQIVND (reference sequence). Trimming cost V 8 bases and J 5 bases; bases outside gene matches: 11. CDR3 in amino acids: CASAPGQSIYGYTF. The DNA of the CDR3 is TGTGCCAGTGCCCCGGGACAGTCTATTTATGGCTACACCTTC.

The chain carries TRBV28 and TRBJ2-2; a weak D match, TRBD1 (6 bases). The germline gives CDR1 MDHEN, CDR2 SYDVKM. This CDR3 is 15 amino acids long. The V end was cut by 3 bases, the J end by 2 bases, with 10 bases between. CDR3 sequence: CASSFSQGNTGELFF. In nucleotides, the CDR3 is TGTGCCAGCAGTTTTTCACAGGGAAACACCGGGGAGCTGTTTTTT. Full variable domain (missing parts from reference TRBV28 and TRBJ2-2): DVKVTQSSRYLVKRTGEKVFLECVQDMDHENMFWYRQDPGLGLRLIYFSYDVKMKEKGDIPEGYSVSREKKERFSLILESASTNQTSMYLCASSFSQGNTGELFFGEGSRLTVL.

The chain carries TRBV20-1 and TRBJ2-3, with 8 bases lining up with TRBD2. Trimming removed 3 bases from V and 1 base from J; junction bases left unmatched: 3. Germline V CDR1 and CDR2: DFQATT, SNEGSKA (reference sequence). This CDR3 comprises 14 residues. CDR3 nucleotides: TGCAGTGCTAGTGGGCGGGGGGGCACAGATACGCAGTATTTT. It translates to CSASGRGGTDTQYF.

J is TRBJ1-1 and V is TRBV9; the D is unclear. CDR3 length: 15 amino acids. With 6 bases removed from V and 0 bases from J, the gap between germline ends came to 15 bases. Germline V CDR1 and CDR2: SGDLS, YYNGEE. The CDR3 sequence: CASIVPDHLNTEAFF. As DNA, the CDR3 is TGTGCCAGCATCGTCCCGGACCATTTGAACACTGAAGCTTTCTTT.

The J gene is TRBJ1-6, the V gene TRBV25-1, with no clear D. The V and J ends lost 4 bases and 7 bases respectively, with 8 bases between them. The CDR3 is 13 amino acids. From germline, CDR1 is MGHDK and CDR2 SYGVNS. CDR3 coding DNA: TGTGCCAGCAGTGTAGTGTGGAATTCACCCCTCCACTTT. It encodes CASSVVWNSPLHF.